This T cell receptor beta chain was obtained from a study of blood T cell repertoires in COVID-19. Method: immunoSEQ multiplex PCR; TCRdb's copy keeps in-frame clones and lacks some. This sample has roughly 300,000 clones, with approximately 90% found just once. CDR3 size: 16 residues. CDR1 and CDR2 (germline): SGHRS, YFSETQ. The V and J ends lost 4 bases and 4 bases respectively, with 18 bases between them. Cohort assignment relied on participant-reported clinical history. The sequenced sample was PBMCs or T cells enriched from blood (not recorded which). This receptor was obtained from a woman between 18 and 30 years old who had recovered from COVID-19. The genes are TRBV5-1 and TRBJ2-1, with a possible D match to TRBD1 (6 bases). The CDR3 DNA is TGCGCCAGCAGCCCACCCGGGGCAGGGGCTTACAATGAGCAGTTCTTC. Protein sequence: CASSPPGAGAYNEQFF.